The next 18 T cell receptor beta chains were all read from a single sample in a study of PD-1 blockade in classical Hodgkin lymphoma. Every single patient, without exception, relapsed after autologous stem cell transplantation, and brentuximab vedotin exposure varied. Assay: immunoSEQ multiplex PCR; the TCRdb copy retains only in-frame clones and omits some. The repertoire holds tens of thousands of clones, with around 71% as singletons. The starting material was peripheral blood mononuclear cells (PBMCs), obtained at baseline. The source is a human donor with classical Hodgkin lymphoma.

This chain connects TRBV4-3 to TRBJ2-1; 8 nucleotides align to TRBD2. Germline loops: CDR1 LGHNA, CDR2 YSLEER. The ends lost 0 bases at V and 9 bases at J; junction bases unmatched: 10. The CDR3 length is 16 residues. The chain's CDR3 is CASSQDRAGGRGEQFF. CDR3 DNA: TGCGCCAGCAGCCAAGATCGGGCGGGAGGAAGGGGTGAGCAGTTCTTC.

In this sample, this clone turned up a few times. The chain employs TRBV18 and TRBJ2-3; 10 bases line up with TRBD1. This CDR3 has 16 residues. In germline, CDR1 is KGHSH, CDR2 LQKENI. Trimming at V came to 3 bases and at J to 4 bases, leaving 7 bases not matched to a gene. CDR3 DNA: TGTGCCAGCTCACCCAGGGACAGGGGATGGTCAGATACGCAGTATTTT. Translated: CASSPRDRGWSDTQYF. The entire variable domain, with the rest obtained from reference TRBV18 and TRBJ2-3, is as follows: NAGVMQNPRHLVRRRGQEARLRCSPMKGHSHVYWYRQLPEEGLKFMVYLQKENIIDESGMPKERFSAEFPKEGPSILRIQQVVRGDSAAYFCASSPRDRGWSDTQYFGPGTRLTVL.

The rearrangement joins TRBV5-1 to TRBJ1-4; a weak D match, TRBD1 (6 bases). Germline values: CDR1 SGHRS, CDR2 YFSETQ. There are 15 residues in the CDR3. Trimming stripped 3 bases from V and 4 bases from J, with 13 bases between. The CDR3 reads CASSSGQLFNEKLFF. CDR3 bases: TGCGCCAGCAGCTCCGGACAGCTCTTTAATGAAAAACTGTTTTTT.

Only one count was recorded for this clone. This same CDR3 is encoded by further DNA sequences in the sample. V and J are TRBV9 and TRBJ2-7, with D possibly being TRBD1 (5 bases). This CDR3 region has 14 residues. The V end lost 0 bases, the J end lost 2 bases, and 9 bases lay between the germline ends. Germline CDR1 is SGDLS and CDR2 is YYNGEE. CDR3 sequence (DNA): TGTGCCAGCAGCGTAGGTGGGGCCCCCTACGAGCAGTACTTC. It encodes CASSVGGAPYEQYF.

The gene calls are TRBV10-3 and TRBJ2-6; 9 nucleotides align to TRBD1. Germline CDR1 ENHRY, CDR2 SYGVKD. Unmatched junction bases numbered 6, after V lost 6 bases and J lost 0 bases. The CDR3 extends over 17 amino acids. The CDR3, as DNA: TGTGCCATCAGCGGACAGGGGAGCCACTCTGGGGCCAACGTCCTGACTTTC. Translated: CAISGQGSHSGANVLTF.

The chain links TRBV25-1 to TRBJ2-5; D is unclear. CDR1 MGHDK and CDR2 SYGVNS come from the germline V gene. V was clipped by 7 bases and J by 7 bases, with 10 bases between them. This CDR3 spans 11 amino acids. The CDR3 here is CASIQVGTQYF. In DNA, the CDR3 is TGTGCCAGCATTCAAGTAGGGACCCAGTACTTC. The full variable domain, in which reference TRBV25-1 and TRBJ2-5 provide the parts outside the CDR3, is EADIYQTPRYLVIGTGKKITLECSQTMGHDKMYWYQQDPGMELHLIHYSYGVNSTEKGDLSSESTVSRIRTEHFPLTLESARPSHTSQYLCASIQVGTQYFGPGTRLLVL.

This clone appeared a few times. The chain is built from TRBV28 and TRBJ1-2; 10 nucleotides line up with TRBD1. The trim removed 7 bases at V and 0 bases at J, leaving 5 bases unmatched. The CDR3 consists of 15 residues. Germline-derived CDR1 and CDR2 are MDHEN and SYDVKM. The DNA of the CDR3 is TGTGCCAGCATCCTGGGGACAGGGGCTAACTATGGCTACACCTTC. Its translation is CASILGTGANYGYTF.

Only one count was recorded for this clone. This chain joins TRBV28 and TRBJ1-3, with D unclear. Germline V gives CDR1 MDHEN, CDR2 SYDVKM. Deletions cut 3 bases from V and 4 bases from J, with 10 bases between. The CDR3 consists of 14 residues. The DNA for the CDR3 is TGTGCCAGCAGTTTCCGCAGCGGCGGAAACACCATATATTTT. It yields the protein CASSFRSGGNTIYF.

The chain employs TRBV9 and TRBJ2-1, with a weak D call TRBD2 (6 bases). The CDR3 runs 13 residues. Germline loops: CDR1 SGDLS, CDR2 YYNGEE. The V end was cut by 4 bases, the J end by 5 bases, with 10 bases between. CDR3 loop: CASSTGLNNEQFF. CDR3 bases: TGTGCCAGCAGCACGGGACTGAACAATGAGCAGTTCTTC.

This clone was recorded once. The CDR3 DNA follows: TGTGCCAGCAGCCAAGAGCAGATCGCTGAAGCTTTCTTT. Encoded protein: CASSQEQIAEAFF. The chain is built from TRBV4-2 and TRBJ1-1, with D unresolved. This CDR3 region has 13 residues. Germline V gives CDR1 LGHNA, CDR2 YNFKEQ. Trimming left V 0 bases short and J 6 bases short, with 8 bases between.

V usage is TRBV30 and J usage is TRBJ1-4; 8 bases are a match to TRBD1. This CDR3 is 14 amino acids long. Losses at the gene ends were 4 bases for V and 2 bases for J; bases not matched to a gene: 3. Per germline, CDR1 GTSNPN and CDR2 SVGIG (reference sequence). This CDR3 reads CAWNQGATNEKLFF. For the CDR3, the DNA is TGTGCCTGGAACCAGGGGGCGACTAATGAAAAACTGTTTTTT.

In this sample, this clone turned up a few times. J is TRBJ2-1 and V is TRBV7-2, with D perhaps matching TRBD2 (5 bases). The CDR3 is made up of 11 amino acids. Per germline, CDR1 SGHTA and CDR2 FQGNSA. Trimming took 5 bases from V and 10 from J, leaving 9 bases between them. The CDR3 nucleotides read TGTGCCAGCAGCCCACAGCGGGAGCAGTTCTTC. It yields the protein CASSPQREQFF.

V and J are TRBV14 and TRBJ2-7; 10 bases align to TRBD2. V lost 2 bases to trimming and J lost 2 bases; unmatched junction nucleotides: 6. The CDR3 is 16 residues long. Germline V CDR1 and CDR2: SGHDN, FVKESK. In DNA, the CDR3 is TGTGCCAGCAGCCAAACCTTTACTAGCGGGGCCTACGAGCAGTACTTC. Amino acids: CASSQTFTSGAYEQYF.

In its sample, this clone was seen once. The chain has TRBV5-1 and TRBJ2-7; 11 bases match TRBD1. This CDR3 spans 16 amino acids. The J segment lost 4 bases and the V segment lost 3 bases, leaving 9 bases of the junction unmatched. The germline V gene has CDR1 SGHRS and CDR2 YFSETQ. The CDR3: CASSYRRDRGEYEQYF. DNA of the CDR3: TGCGCCAGCAGCTACCGCCGGGACAGGGGGGAATACGAGCAGTACTTC. Together with reference TRBV5-1 and TRBJ2-7, the CDR3 gives the full variable domain: KAGVTQTPRYLIKTRGQQVTLSCSPISGHRSVSWYQQTPGQGLQFLFEYFSETQRNKGNFPGRFSGRQFSNSRSEMNVSTLELGDSALYLCASSYRRDRGEYEQYFGPGTRLTVT.

This chain uses TRBV7-9 with TRBJ1-6, with D unresolved. V dropped 5 bases and J dropped 8 bases, with 10 bases sitting between them. Germline loops: CDR1 SEHNR, CDR2 FQNEAQ (reference sequence). There are 13 residues in the CDR3. The CDR3 protein is CASSRRTYSPLHF. In DNA form, the CDR3 reads TGTGCCAGCAGCCGTAGGACCTATTCACCCCTCCACTTT.

The chain combines TRBV7-3 with TRBJ2-1; 10 bases align to TRBD1. V lost 5 bases, J lost 5 bases, and 9 bases stayed unmatched. CDR1 is SGHTA and CDR2 is FQGTGA in the germline V gene. The CDR3 is 16 amino acids. The CDR3 reads CASSRRGQGTNNEQFF. The CDR3 DNA is TGTGCCAGCAGCCGAAGGGGACAGGGGACCAACAATGAGCAGTTCTTC.

The chain couples TRBV19 to TRBJ1-2; 9 bases match TRBD1. The germline V gene encodes CDR1 LNHDA and CDR2 SQIVND (reference sequence). The CDR3 has 14 amino acids. After removal of 6 bases from V and 8 bases from J, the junction contained 10 bases not matched to a gene. Here the CDR3 reads CASSDEQGARGYTF. The CDR3 DNA reads TGTGCCAGTAGCGACGAACAGGGGGCGAGAGGCTACACCTTC. Looking up the rest from reference TRBV19 and TRBJ1-2 gives the full variable domain: DGGITQSPKYLFRKEGQNVTLSCEQNLNHDAMYWYRQDPGQGLRLIYYSQIVNDFQKGDIAEGYSVSREKKESFPLTVTSAQKNPTAFYLCASSDEQGARGYTFGSGTRLTVV.

This clone was seen a few times. One end of the junction fails to match germline, which may point to a read error. The rearrangement joins TRBV6-1 to TRBJ2-7, with D hard to call. This CDR3 region has 12 residues. Looked up from germline, CDR1 is MNHNS and CDR2 is SASEGT. CDR3 coding DNA: TGTGCCAGCAGAGAAGGTGGGGACGAGCAGTACTTC. It translates to CASREGGDEQYF.